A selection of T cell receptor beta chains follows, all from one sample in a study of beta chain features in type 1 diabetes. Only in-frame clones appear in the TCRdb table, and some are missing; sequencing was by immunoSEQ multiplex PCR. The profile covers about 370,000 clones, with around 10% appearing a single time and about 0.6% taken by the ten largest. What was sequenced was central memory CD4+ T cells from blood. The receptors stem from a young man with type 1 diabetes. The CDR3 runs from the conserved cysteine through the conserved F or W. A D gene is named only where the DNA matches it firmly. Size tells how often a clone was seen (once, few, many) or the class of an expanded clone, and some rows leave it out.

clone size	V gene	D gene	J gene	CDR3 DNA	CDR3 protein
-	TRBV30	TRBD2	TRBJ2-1	TGTGCCTGGAATAAGGGACTAGCGCACTACAATGAGCAGTTCTTC	CAWNKGLAHYNEQFF
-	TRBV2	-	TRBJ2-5	TGTGCCAGCAAGTTGGCAGAGACCCAGTACTTC	CASKLAETQYF
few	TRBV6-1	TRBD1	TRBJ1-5	TGTGCCAGCAGCGCGGACAGGGAACAGCCCCAGCATTTT	CASSADREQPQHF
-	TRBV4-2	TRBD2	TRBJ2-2	TGTGCCAGCAGCCAAGATCTGACTAGCGGGAGGATAGGGGACACCGGGGAGCTGTTTTTT	CASSQDLTSGRIGDTGELFF
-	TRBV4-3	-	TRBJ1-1	TGCGCCAGCAGCCAAGATGCAGGGTTAACTGAAGCTTTCTTT	CASSQDAGLTEAFF
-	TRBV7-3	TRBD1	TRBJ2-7	TGTGCCAGCAGCTGGGCCGGGACAGGGTCTGGCGAGCAGTACTTC	CASSWAGTGSGEQYF
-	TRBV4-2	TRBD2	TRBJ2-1	TGTGCCAGCAGCCAAGATAAGGGACTAGGAAGATCCGAGCAGTTCTTC	CASSQDKGLGRSEQFF
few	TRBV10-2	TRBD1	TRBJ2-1	TGCGCCAGCAGGACAGGGAACAGCGGTTCCTACAATGAGCAGTTCTTC	CASRTGNSGSYNEQFF
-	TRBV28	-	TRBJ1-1	TGTGCCAGCATGGGTCCGAACACTGAAGCTTTCTTT	CASMGPNTEAFF
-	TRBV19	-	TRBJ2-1	TGTGCCAGTACCTCTGGGCAGGTCTCCTACAATGAGCAGTTCTTC	CASTSGQVSYNEQFF
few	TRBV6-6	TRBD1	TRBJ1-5	TGTGCCAGCAGCTTACAGGGGGTCAATCAGCCCCAGCATTTT	CASSLQGVNQPQHF
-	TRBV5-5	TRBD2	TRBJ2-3	TGTGCCAGCAGCCCGTTAGCGGGATCAGATACGCAGTATTTT	CASSPLAGSDTQYF
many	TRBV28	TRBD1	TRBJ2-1	TGTGCCAGCAGACGAGGGGGCACCGGCTACAATGAGCAGTTCTTC	CASRRGGTGYNEQFF
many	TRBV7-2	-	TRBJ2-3	TGTGCCAGCAGCTTCCCCGGGGGTACGCAGTATTTT	CASSFPGGTQYF
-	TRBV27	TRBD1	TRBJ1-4	TGTGCCAGCAGTTTAGAGACAGGGTATGAAAAACTGTTTTTT	CASSLETGYEKLFF
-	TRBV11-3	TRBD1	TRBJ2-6	TGTGCCAGCAGCTTTGGGACAGGTGTCTCTGGGGCCAACGTCCTGACTTTC	CASSFGTGVSGANVLTF
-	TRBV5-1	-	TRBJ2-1	TGCGCCAGCAGCTTGGGACAGAACTACAATGAGCAGTTCTTC	CASSLGQNYNEQFF
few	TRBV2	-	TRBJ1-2	TGTGCCAGCAGTCCCGGACAGACCTATGGCTACACCTTC	CASSPGQTYGYTF
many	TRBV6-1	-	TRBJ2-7	TGTGCCAGCAGTGAAGAGGCAGTCTACGAGCAGTACTTC	CASSEEAVYEQYF
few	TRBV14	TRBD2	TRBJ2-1	TGTGCCAGCAGCAAACTAGCGGGTGCTCTCAATGAGCAGTTCTTC	CASSKLAGALNEQFF
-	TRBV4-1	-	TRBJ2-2	TGCGCCAGCAGCCAAGCAATGGTAGCGGCCAACACCGGGGAGCTGTTTTTT	CASSQAMVAANTGELFF
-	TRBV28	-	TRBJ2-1	TGTGCCAGCAGTATCCCCCCAGGGTACAATGAGCAGTTCTTC	CASSIPPGYNEQFF
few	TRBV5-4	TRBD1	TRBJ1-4	TGTGCCAGCAGCTCACAGGGGACAGGGGAAAAACTGTTTTTT	CASSSQGTGEKLFF
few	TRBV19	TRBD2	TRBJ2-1	TGTGCCAGTAATCGACTAGCGGGAGTCGGCAATGAGCAGTTCTTC	CASNRLAGVGNEQFF
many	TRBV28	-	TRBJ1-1	TGTGCCAGCAGCTTAGGACAGAACACTGAAGCTTTCTTT	CASSLGQNTEAFF
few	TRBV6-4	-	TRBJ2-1	TGTGCCAGCAGCGGTTCATACAATGAGCAGTTCTTC	CASSGSYNEQFF
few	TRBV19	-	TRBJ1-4	TGTGCCAGTAGTATCGGTGAGCGGTCTCAGTTTTTT	CASSIGERSQFF
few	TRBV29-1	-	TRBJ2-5	TGCAGCGTTGATAGGGCCAGCTTGGAGACCCAGTACTTC	CSVDRASLETQYF
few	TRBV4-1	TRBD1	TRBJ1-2	TGCGCCAGCAGCCAACCTGTAGGGACAGCCCTCTCTAGGGGCTACACCTTC	CASSQPVGTALSRGYTF
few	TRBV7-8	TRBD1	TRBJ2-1	TGTGCCAGCAGCTTAACAGGGGGCCCCTACAATGAGCAGTTCTTC	CASSLTGGPYNEQFF
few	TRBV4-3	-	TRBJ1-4	TGCGCCAGCAGCCAAGAATTAGATGGAGGACTCAGTAATGAAAAACTGTTTTTT	CASSQELDGGLSNEKLFF
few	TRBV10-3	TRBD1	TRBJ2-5	TGTGCCATCAGTAGGACAGGGGGCGAGGAAGAGACCCAGTACTTC	CAISRTGGEEETQYF
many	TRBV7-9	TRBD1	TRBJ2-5	TGTGCCAGCAGCTTACCCGGGACAGGGGGAGAGACCCAGTACTTC	CASSLPGTGGETQYF
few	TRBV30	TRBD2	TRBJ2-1	TGTGCCTGGAGTGCTAAAATAGCGGGGGGGCACAATGAGCAGTTCTTC	CAWSAKIAGGHNEQFF
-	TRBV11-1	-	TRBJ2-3	TGTGCCAGCAGCTTAGCGGAAGATACGCAGTATTTT	CASSLAEDTQYF
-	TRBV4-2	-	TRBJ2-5	TGTGCCAGCAGCCAAGGGCAGAAAGAGACCCAGTACTTC	CASSQGQKETQYF